This T cell receptor beta chain is from a study of blood T cells in healthy people across ages. Per germline, CDR1 SEHNR and CDR2 FQNEAQ (reference sequence). Trimming stripped 2 bases from V and 3 bases from J, with 18 bases between. The CDR3 covers 17 residues. Combining a sample-barcoded 5' primer with a J-beta primer mix, a second PCR ran for roughly 6 to 12 cycles. MiXCR, applied by TCRdb to the 5' RACE reads, yields one record per CDR3 protein. The repertoire has 500,000 to 650,000 distinct CDR3 sequences, about 27% of them found once; the top ten carry approximately 3.6%. This sample also belongs to another study, concerning T cells of mothers and their children. That study adds: The study found slightly higher but non-significant overlap in related versus unrelated mother-child pairs.

This receptor was obtained from a boy aged 2 to 10 in good health. The specimen sequenced was blood. The chain couples TRBV7-9 to TRBJ2-3; D could derive from TRBD1 or TRBD2 (5 bases each). In DNA form, the CDR3 reads TGTGCCAGCAGCTTACTTATCCCCGGGGCAGCTACAGATACGCAGTATTTT. The encoded protein is CASSLLIPGAATDTQYF.